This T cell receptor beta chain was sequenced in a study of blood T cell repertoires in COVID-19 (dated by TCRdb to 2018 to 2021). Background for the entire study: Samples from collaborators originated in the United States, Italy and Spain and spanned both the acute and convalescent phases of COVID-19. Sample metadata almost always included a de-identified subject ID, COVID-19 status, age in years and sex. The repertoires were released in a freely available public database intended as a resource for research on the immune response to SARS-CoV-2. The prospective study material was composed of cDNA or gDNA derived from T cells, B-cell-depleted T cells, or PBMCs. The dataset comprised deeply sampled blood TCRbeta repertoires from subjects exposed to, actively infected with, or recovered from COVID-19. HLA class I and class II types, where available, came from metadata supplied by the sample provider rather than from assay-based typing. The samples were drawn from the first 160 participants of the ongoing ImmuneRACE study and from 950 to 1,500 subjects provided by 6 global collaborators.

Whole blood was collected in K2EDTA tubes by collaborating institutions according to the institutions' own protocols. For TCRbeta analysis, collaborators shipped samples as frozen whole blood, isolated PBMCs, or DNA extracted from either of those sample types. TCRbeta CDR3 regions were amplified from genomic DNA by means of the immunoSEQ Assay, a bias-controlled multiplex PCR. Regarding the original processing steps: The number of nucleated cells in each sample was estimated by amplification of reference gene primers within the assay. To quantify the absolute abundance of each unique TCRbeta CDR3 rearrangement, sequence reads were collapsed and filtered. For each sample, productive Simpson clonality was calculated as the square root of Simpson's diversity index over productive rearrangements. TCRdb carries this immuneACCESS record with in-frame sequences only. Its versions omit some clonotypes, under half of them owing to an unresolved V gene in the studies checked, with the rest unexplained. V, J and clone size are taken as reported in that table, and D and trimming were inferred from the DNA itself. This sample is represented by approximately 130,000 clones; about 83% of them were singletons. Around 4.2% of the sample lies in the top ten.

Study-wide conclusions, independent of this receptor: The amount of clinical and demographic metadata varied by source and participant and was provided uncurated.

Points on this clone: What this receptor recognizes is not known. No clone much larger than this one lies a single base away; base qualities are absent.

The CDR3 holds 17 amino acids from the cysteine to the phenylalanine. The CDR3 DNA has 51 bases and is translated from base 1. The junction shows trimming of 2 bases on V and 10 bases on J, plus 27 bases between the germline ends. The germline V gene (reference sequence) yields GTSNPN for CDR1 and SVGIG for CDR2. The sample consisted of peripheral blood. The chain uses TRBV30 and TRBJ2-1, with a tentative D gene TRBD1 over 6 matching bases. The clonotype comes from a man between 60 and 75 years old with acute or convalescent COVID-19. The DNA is TGTGCCTGGAGTCAGGACAGAACTGATTCATCCCCGGGGGAGCAGTTCTTC. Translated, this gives CAWSQDRTDSSPGEQFF.